This passage covers 31 T cell receptor beta chains from one sample sequenced in a study of yellow fever vaccine responses in identical twins (dated by TCRdb to the late 2010s). The method behind the library was RT-PCR. Reads for this sample came from an Illumina HiSeq 2500. TCRdb passed the public sequencing reads through fastp at Q25 and MiXCR, retaining productive beta sequences. Merged by CDR3 protein, the rows form single entries marked with the most common genes and DNA. This sample has roughly 20,000 distinct CDR3 sequences in its table, and approximately 71% of those were observed once. Around 2% of the sample is in the top ten clones. Source: T cells from blood (PBMCs), unsorted or a sorted subset (not recorded which), taken before or after yellow fever vaccination (not recorded which). The source is a young woman who received the yellow fever vaccine. Donor details come from another sample of the same person, matched by shared clones.

This sequence joins TRBV13 and TRBJ2-7; no reliable D call. V was cut by 0 bases and J by 0 bases, with 6 bases left in between. Germline loops: CDR1 PRHDT, CDR2 FYEKMQ (reference sequence). CDR3 length: 14 residues. CDR3 DNA: TGTGCCAGCAGCTTAGGTGGTTTCTCCTACGAGCAGTACTTC. Protein: CASSLGGFSYEQYF.

The rearrangement joins TRBV5-5 to TRBJ2-5, with no clear D. CDR1 is SGHKS, CDR2 YYEKEE, per germline (reference sequence). Between the trimmed V and J ends, which lost 4 bases and 3 bases, there was a span of 7 bases. The CDR3 totals 12 residues. Here the CDR3 DNA reads TGTGCCAGCAGCCAAATGGAAGAGACCCAGTACTTC. Translating gives CASSQMEETQYF.

The chain employs TRBV3-1 and TRBJ2-7; TRBD2 matches at 7 bases. After removal of 4 bases from V and 0 bases from J, the junction contained 6 bases not matched to a gene. Germline CDR1 reads LGHDT; CDR2 reads YNNKEL (reference sequence). The CDR3 totals 15 residues. The chain's CDR3 is CASSPGTTSSYEQYF. The CDR3, as DNA: TGTGCCAGCAGCCCCGGGACTACCTCCTCCTACGAGCAGTACTTC.

This clonotype appeared a few times. The J gene is TRBJ2-1, the V gene TRBV6-1, with 7 bases lining up with TRBD2. Trimming cost V 6 bases and J 0 bases; bases outside gene matches: 8. The germline gives CDR1 MNHNS, CDR2 SASEGT. The CDR3 loop spans 16 amino acids. In DNA form, the CDR3 reads TGTGCCAGCAGGAGGGGCGGGGGTAGCTCCTACAATGAGCAGTTCTTC. It codes for CASRRGGGSSYNEQFF.

The CDR3 protein is CSASRGPQETQYF. In DNA form, the CDR3 reads TGCAGTGCTAGCCGGGGGCCCCAAGAGACCCAGTACTTC. This chain connects TRBV20-1 to TRBJ2-5; D is perhaps TRBD1 or TRBD2 (6 bases each). This CDR3 spans 13 amino acids. V was cut by 3 bases and J by 1 base, with 9 bases left in between. Germline assignment: CDR1 DFQATT and CDR2 SNEGSKA (reference sequence).

The gene calls are TRBV11-2 and TRBJ2-1; possibly TRBD2 for D (5 bases). Germline V lookup: CDR1 SGHAT, CDR2 FQNNGV. The CDR3 totals 11 residues. With 9 bases removed from V and 8 bases from J, the gap between germline ends came to 11 bases. CDR3 protein: CASSARDEQFF. Here the CDR3 DNA reads TGTGCCAGTAGCGCTAGGGATGAGCAGTTCTTC.

V is TRBV13 and J is TRBJ1-5, with 10 bases aligning to TRBD1. The CDR3 is 14 residues long. The V gene's germline CDR1 is PRHDT and CDR2 FYEKMQ (reference sequence). V lost 5 bases, J lost 7 bases, and 5 bases stayed unmatched. The CDR3 nucleotides are TGTGCCAGCAGCGAGGGACAGGGGAGACAGCCCCAGCATTTT. This translates into CASSEGQGRQPQHF.

V and J are TRBV20-1 and TRBJ2-3; the match to TRBD1 covers 8 bases. The CDR3 extends over 16 amino acids. V trimming: 1 base; J trimming: 2 bases; junction bases outside the gene matches: 8. Germline V gene lookup returns CDR1 DFQATT and CDR2 SNEGSKA (reference sequence). This chain's CDR3 is CSARGVQGGDTDTQYF. CDR3 nucleotides: TGCAGTGCTAGAGGCGTACAGGGGGGCGACACAGATACGCAGTATTTT.

The V call is TRBV5-1, the J call TRBJ2-6; either TRBD1 or TRBD2 may supply D (5 bases each). This CDR3 has 14 amino acids. V was shortened by 5 bases and J by 2 bases, with 8 bases between the two germline ends. CDR1 and CDR2 (germline): SGHRS, YFSETQ. CDR3 DNA: TGCGCCAGCAGGATGGGGGCTGGGGCCAACGTCCTGACTTTC. Translation gives CASRMGAGANVLTF.

The chain recombines TRBV5-1 with TRBJ2-7; 8 bases line up with TRBD1. CDR1 and CDR2 from the germline V gene are SGHRS and YFSETQ. After removal of 2 bases from V and 7 bases from J, the junction contained 8 bases not matched to a gene. The CDR3 totals 14 residues. The DNA for the CDR3 is TGCGCCAGCAGCTTCGGTCAGGGGGCGGGGGAGCAGTACTTC. Residues: CASSFGQGAGEQYF.

The V gene is TRBV29-1, the J gene TRBJ2-1; no reliable D call. The V end lost 4 bases, the J end lost 5 bases, and 18 bases lay between the germline ends. From germline, CDR1 is SQVTM and CDR2 ANQGSEA. The length of the CDR3 is 15 residues. CDR3 in amino acids: CSVARDSTKNNEQFF. The CDR3 DNA reads as TGCAGCGTTGCTAGAGACTCGACGAAGAACAATGAGCAGTTCTTC.

The chain is built from TRBV14 and TRBJ2-2; weak D call: TRBD1 (6 bases). V gave up 2 bases and J gave up 4 bases, with 8 bases separating them. The CDR3 covers 14 residues. Germline lookup yields CDR1 SGHDN and CDR2 FVKESK. CDR3 DNA: TGTGCCAGCAGCCAACAGGGGTTCACCGGGGAGCTGTTTTTT. It translates to CASSQQGFTGELFF.

V and J are TRBV4-1 and TRBJ1-1; TRBD1 is a possible D gene (6 bases). The germline V and J ends were trimmed by 4 bases and 0 bases, with 18 bases remaining between them. This CDR3 is built from 17 residues. Germline CDR1 MGHRA, CDR2 YSYEKL. CDR3: CASSRRGAGSVNTEAFF. CDR3 nucleotides: TGCGCCAGCAGCCGACGGGGGGCGGGTTCCGTGAACACTGAAGCTTTCTTT.

The chain couples TRBV29-1 to TRBJ2-1; 7 bases match TRBD1. CDR1 is SQVTM, CDR2 ANQGSEA, per germline. The CDR3 covers 11 residues. Germline trimming cut 6 bases from V and 10 bases from J; bases unmatched to any gene: 6. CDR3 region: CSVRGTEEQFF. The CDR3 bases are TGCAGCGTCAGGGGGACGGAGGAGCAGTTCTTC.

The genes are TRBV13 and TRBJ1-2; 7 bases are shared with TRBD1. The V segment lost 6 bases and the J segment 2 bases; nucleotides outside the gene matches: 6. CDR3 length: 14 residues. Looked up from germline, CDR1 is PRHDT and CDR2 is FYEKMQ (reference sequence). CDR3 in amino acids: CASRIRQGNYGYTF. Here the CDR3 DNA reads TGTGCCAGCAGGATCCGACAGGGAAACTATGGCTACACCTTC.

The table lists this clonotype with a few counts. This chain links TRBV7-6 with TRBJ2-1; D gene ambiguous. The ends were cut back, 2 bases at V and 6 bases at J, with 8 bases in the middle. CDR3 length: 13 amino acids. From germline, CDR1 is SGHVS and CDR2 FNYEAQ. CDR3 protein: CASSLLVPNEQFF. In DNA, the CDR3 is TGTGCCAGCAGCTTACTAGTTCCCAATGAGCAGTTCTTC. The full variable domain, completed using reference TRBV7-6 and TRBJ2-1, is GAGVSQSPRYKVTKRGQDVALRCDPISGHVSLYWYRQALGQGPEFLTYFNYEAQQDKSGLPNDRFSAERPEGSISTLTIQRTEQRDSAMYRCASSLLVPNEQFFGPGTRLTVL.

The chain carries TRBV2 and TRBJ2-7, with TRBD1 as a possible D gene (5 bases). The CDR3 totals 15 residues. Germline values: CDR1 SNHLY, CDR2 FYNNEI. V gave up 0 bases and J gave up 0 bases, with 9 bases separating them. This CDR3 reads CASSEAGDSSYEQYV. The DNA of the CDR3 is TGTGCCAGCAGTGAAGCTGGAGACAGCTCCTACGAGCAGTACGTC.

The chain recombines TRBV12-2 with TRBJ2-7; the D call TRBD2 from the table was never checked on the DNA. TRBV12-2 is a known pseudogene. The CDR3 has 14 residues. The CDR3, as DNA: TGTGCCCCCCCACCCGTTTCCAGCTCCTACGAGCAGTACGTC. Translating it yields CAPPPVSSSYEQYV.

This sequence joins TRBV11-2 and TRBJ1-2; no definite D call. V lost 4 bases to trimming and J lost 4 bases, with 10 bases between them. The CDR3 length is 13 residues. Germline V gives CDR1 SGHAT, CDR2 FQNNGV. CDR3 nucleotides: TGTGCCAGCAGCTCCTCCACTATCTATGGCTACACCTTC. It codes for CASSSSTIYGYTF.

J is TRBJ2-7 and V is TRBV6-2 or TRBV6-3; a possible D gene is TRBD2 (5 bases). Trimming took 2 bases from V and 10 from J, leaving 15 bases between them. This CDR3 contains 13 residues. Germline values: CDR1 MNHEY, CDR2 SVGEGT. In nucleotides, the CDR3 is TGTGCCAGCAGTTACCGCGGACTGCAGGTACAGTACTTC. It yields the protein CASSYRGLQVQYF.

CDR3 DNA sequence: TGCGCCAGCAGTCTGACAGGCTGGACCTACGAGCAGTACGTC. It yields the protein CASSLTGWTYEQYV. The chain employs TRBV23-1 and TRBJ2-7; D may be TRBD1 (6 bases). TRBV23-1 is an open reading frame, and its role is uncertain. V was clipped by 4 bases and J by 2 bases, with 12 bases between them. This CDR3 has 14 amino acids.

V gene TRBV3-1 combines with J gene TRBJ1-2; D unclear. Trimming cost V 0 bases and J 6 bases, with 14 bases left between them. Germline lookup yields CDR1 LGHDT and CDR2 YNNKEL (reference sequence). CDR3 size: 15 residues. The CDR3 DNA sequence: TGTGCCAGCAGCCAAGAAACAGACCTCCGTCATGGCTACACCTTC. Its protein product is CASSQETDLRHGYTF. Supplemented by reference TRBV3-1 and TRBJ1-2, the full variable domain reads DTAVSQTPKYLVTQMGNDKSIKCEQNLGHDTMYWYKQDSKKFLKIMFSYNNKELIINETVPNRFSPKSPDKAHLNLHINSLELGDSAVYFCASSQETDLRHGYTFGSGTRLTVV.

The CDR3 DNA sequence: TGTGCCAGCAGCGCGGGCGGAAACACTGAAGCTTTCTTT. Its translation: CASSAGGNTEAFF. The V gene is TRBV6-1, the J gene TRBJ1-1; D uncertain. Trimming pared 6 bases from V and 2 bases from J, leaving 10 bases between. The germline gives CDR1 MNHNS, CDR2 SASEGT. The CDR3 totals 13 residues.

This clonotype was observed a handful of times. The CDR3 DNA reads TGTGCCAGCTCACGGTCAGCCTCCTACGAGCAGTACTTC. It yields the protein CASSRSASYEQYF. J is TRBJ2-7 and V is TRBV18; no definite D call. With 4 bases removed from V and 0 bases from J, the gap between germline ends came to 7 bases. The CDR3 consists of 13 residues. Germline V gives CDR1 KGHSH, CDR2 LQKENI.

Points on this clonotype: This CDR3 fails to terminate in the conserved phenylalanine or tryptophan, so it likely reflects a read error. The limits of the CDR3 on the DNA are not certain, so only TCRdb's listed CDR3 is given. The genes are TRBV29-1 and TRBJ2-4; the table's D call, TRBD1, has no DNA check behind it. Germline loops: CDR1 SQVTM, CDR2 ANQGSEA. The CDR3 totals 11 residues, both ends included. The CDR3: CSASSGTQVSL.

This rearrangement joins TRBV7-9 to TRBJ2-7, with a tentative D call TRBD1 (6 bases). The CDR3 is 14 amino acids. The ends were cut back, 3 bases at V and 0 bases at J, with 9 bases in the middle. Germline V gene lookup returns CDR1 SEHNR and CDR2 FQNEAQ (reference sequence). The CDR3 sequence is CASSFPQGSYEQYF. CDR3 DNA sequence: TGTGCCAGCAGCTTTCCACAGGGCTCCTACGAGCAGTACTTC.

J is TRBJ2-5 and V is TRBV5-1; no firm D call. Trimming left V 0 bases short and J 2 bases short, with 5 bases between. The germline V gene has CDR1 SGHRS and CDR2 YFSETQ. The CDR3 runs to 13 residues. CDR3 in DNA: TGCGCCAGCAGCTTGGGAGAGCAAGAGACCCAGTACTTC. Translated, it gives CASSLGEQETQYF.

V usage is TRBV18 and J usage is TRBJ2-2, with D unclear. V dropped 0 bases and J dropped 7 bases, with 15 bases sitting between them. CDR1 and CDR2 (germline): KGHSH, LQKENI. This CDR3 contains 16 residues. This chain's CDR3 is CASSPPHGLRGGELFF. CDR3 DNA: TGTGCCAGCTCACCACCCCATGGCCTTCGAGGCGGGGAGCTGTTTTTT.

This rearrangement joins TRBV5-4 to TRBJ2-2, with D perhaps TRBD1 (5 bases). Germline V gives CDR1 SGHNT, CDR2 YYREEE (reference sequence). V lost 4 bases, J lost 4 bases, and 11 bases lay in between. CDR3 length: 14 amino acids. CDR3 coding DNA: TGTGCCAGCAGCGCTTCGACAGTCACCGGGGAGCTGTTTTTT. Its protein is CASSASTVTGELFF.

The chain uses TRBV20-1 and TRBJ1-1; D ambiguous. V was cut by 0 bases and J by 0 bases, with 8 bases left in between. Germline V gene sequence: CDR1 DFQATT, CDR2 SNEGSKA (reference sequence). The CDR3 extends over 14 amino acids. Written as DNA, the CDR3 is TGCAGTGCTAGAGATCAACAGTTGAACACTGAAGCTTTCTTT. Amino acid sequence: CSARDQQLNTEAFF.

The chain joins TRBV29-1 to TRBJ2-1; D gene unclear. This CDR3 spans 12 amino acids. Germline V gene lookup returns CDR1 SQVTM and CDR2 ANQGSEA. V was cut by 5 bases and J by 6 bases, with 11 bases left in between. CDR3 residues: CSVMPLGNEQFF. CDR3 DNA: TGCAGCGTTATGCCTCTCGGCAATGAGCAGTTCTTC.